The 2 T cell receptor beta chains reported below all come from one sample, sequenced in a study of blood T cell repertoires in COVID-19. This table comes from immunoSEQ multiplex PCR, and its TCRdb copy is limited to in-frame clones, with some not included. The sample includes 270,000 or so clones, more than 75% of them seen just once. Sequencing used PBMCs or T cells enriched from blood (not recorded which). Source of these receptors: a woman in her forties or fifties who had been exposed to COVID-19.

This clone came up a few times. The rearrangement links TRBV5-1 to TRBJ2-5; weak D call: TRBD1 (5 bases). CDR1 SGHRS and CDR2 YFSETQ come from the germline V gene. CDR3 length: 14 residues. V was shortened by 0 bases and J by 3 bases, with 9 bases between the two germline ends. The CDR3 bases are TGCGCCAGCAGCTTGGTTTCCAGGGAAGAGACCCAGTACTTC. It is translated as CASSLVSREETQYF.

This sequence joins TRBV18 and TRBJ1-1; D uncertain. Trimming stripped 3 bases from V and 1 base from J, with 15 bases between. Germline assignment: CDR1 KGHSH and CDR2 LQKENI. This CDR3 has 16 residues. The CDR3 DNA sequence: TGTGCCAGCTCACCGGAGGGCGTAAGCCCGAACACTGAAGCTTTCTTT. The encoded protein is CASSPEGVSPNTEAFF.